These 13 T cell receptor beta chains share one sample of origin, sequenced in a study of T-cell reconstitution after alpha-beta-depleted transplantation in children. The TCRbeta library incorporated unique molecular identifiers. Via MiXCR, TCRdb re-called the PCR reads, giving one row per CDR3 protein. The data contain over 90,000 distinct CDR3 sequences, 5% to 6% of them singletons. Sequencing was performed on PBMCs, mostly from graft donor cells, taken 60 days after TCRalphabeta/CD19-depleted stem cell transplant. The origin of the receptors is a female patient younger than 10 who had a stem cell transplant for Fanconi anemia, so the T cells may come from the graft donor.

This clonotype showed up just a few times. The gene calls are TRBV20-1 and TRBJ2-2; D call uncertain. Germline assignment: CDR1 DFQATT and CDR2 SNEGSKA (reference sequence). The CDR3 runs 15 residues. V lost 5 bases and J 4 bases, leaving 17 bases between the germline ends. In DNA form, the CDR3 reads TGCAGTGCTCCTCCTTTTGAGACTCCCACCGGGGAGCTGTTTTTT. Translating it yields CSAPPFETPTGELFF.

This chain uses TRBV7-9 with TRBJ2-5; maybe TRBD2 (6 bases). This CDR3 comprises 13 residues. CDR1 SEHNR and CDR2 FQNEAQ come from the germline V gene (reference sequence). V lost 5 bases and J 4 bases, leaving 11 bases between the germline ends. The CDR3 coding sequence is TGTGCCAGCAGCCTGGGACTTGGAGAGACCCAGTACTTC. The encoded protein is CASSLGLGETQYF.

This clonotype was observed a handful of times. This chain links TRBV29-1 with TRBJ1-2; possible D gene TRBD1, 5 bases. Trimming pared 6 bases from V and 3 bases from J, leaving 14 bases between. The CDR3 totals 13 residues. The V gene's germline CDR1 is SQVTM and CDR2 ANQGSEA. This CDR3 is CSVARRGDYGYTF. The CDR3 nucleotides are TGCAGCGTAGCCAGACGGGGGGACTATGGCTACACCTTC.

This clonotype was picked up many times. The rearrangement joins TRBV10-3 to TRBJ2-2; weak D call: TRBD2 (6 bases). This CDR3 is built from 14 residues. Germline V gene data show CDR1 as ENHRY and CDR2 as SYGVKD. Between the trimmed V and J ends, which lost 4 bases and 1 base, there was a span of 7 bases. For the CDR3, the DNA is TGTGCCATCAGTGTGGGGGGGAACACCGGGGAGCTGTTTTTT. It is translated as CAISVGGNTGELFF.

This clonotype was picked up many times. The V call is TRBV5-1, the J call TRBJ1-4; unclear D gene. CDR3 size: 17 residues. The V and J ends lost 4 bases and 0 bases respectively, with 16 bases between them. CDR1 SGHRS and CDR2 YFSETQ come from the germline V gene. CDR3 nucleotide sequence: TGCGCCAGCAGCCTCGGGTCCAGGTCTGCAACTAATGAAAAACTGTTTTTT. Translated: CASSLGSRSATNEKLFF.

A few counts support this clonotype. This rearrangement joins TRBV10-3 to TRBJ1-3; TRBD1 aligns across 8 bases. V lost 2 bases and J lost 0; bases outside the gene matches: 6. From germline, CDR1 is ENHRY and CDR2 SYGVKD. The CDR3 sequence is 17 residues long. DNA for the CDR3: TGTGCCATCAGTGAGCACCCCGGACAGGGCTCTGGAAACACCATATATTTT. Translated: CAISEHPGQGSGNTIYF.

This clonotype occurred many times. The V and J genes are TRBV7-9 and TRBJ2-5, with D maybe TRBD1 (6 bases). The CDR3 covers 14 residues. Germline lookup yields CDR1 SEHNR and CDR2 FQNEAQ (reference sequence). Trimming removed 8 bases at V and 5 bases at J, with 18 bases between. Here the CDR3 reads CASVAGEIWETQYF. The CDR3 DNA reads TGTGCCAGCGTTGCAGGGGAGATATGGGAGACCCAGTACTTC. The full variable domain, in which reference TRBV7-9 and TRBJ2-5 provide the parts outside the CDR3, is DTGVSQNPRHKITKRGQNVTFRCDPISEHNRLYWYRQTLGQGPEFLTYFQNEAQLEKSRLLSDRFSAERPKGSFSTLEIQRTEQGDSAMYLCASVAGEIWETQYFGPGTRLLVL.

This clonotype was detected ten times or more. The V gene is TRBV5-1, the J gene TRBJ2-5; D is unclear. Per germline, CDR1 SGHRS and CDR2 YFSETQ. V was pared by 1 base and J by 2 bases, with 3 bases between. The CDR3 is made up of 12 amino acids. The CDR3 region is CASSLRQETQYF. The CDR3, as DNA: TGCGCCAGCAGCTTGAGGCAAGAGACCCAGTACTTC.

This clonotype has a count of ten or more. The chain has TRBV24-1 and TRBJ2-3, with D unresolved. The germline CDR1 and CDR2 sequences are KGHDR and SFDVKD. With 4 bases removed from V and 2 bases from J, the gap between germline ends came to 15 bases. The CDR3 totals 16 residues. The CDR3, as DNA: TGTGCCACCAGTGAGATTAACAGAGGACCCACAGATACGCAGTATTTT. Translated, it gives CATSEINRGPTDTQYF.

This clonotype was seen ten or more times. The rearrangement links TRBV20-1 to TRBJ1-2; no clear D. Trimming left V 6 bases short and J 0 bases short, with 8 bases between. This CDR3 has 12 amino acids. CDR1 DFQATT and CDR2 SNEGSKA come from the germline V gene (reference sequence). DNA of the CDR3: TGCAGTGCAAACAGAGCTAACTATGGCTACACCTTC. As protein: CSANRANYGYTF.

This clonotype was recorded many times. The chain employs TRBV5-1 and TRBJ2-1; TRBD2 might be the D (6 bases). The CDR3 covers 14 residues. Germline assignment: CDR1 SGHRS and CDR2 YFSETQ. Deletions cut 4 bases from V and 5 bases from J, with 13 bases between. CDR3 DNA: TGCGCCAGCAGCCCCAACCCGGGGGACAATGAGCAGTTCTTC. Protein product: CASSPNPGDNEQFF.

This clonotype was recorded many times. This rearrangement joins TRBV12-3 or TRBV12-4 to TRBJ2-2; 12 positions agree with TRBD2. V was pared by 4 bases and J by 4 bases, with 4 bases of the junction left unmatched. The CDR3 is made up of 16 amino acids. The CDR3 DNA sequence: TGTGCCAGCAGTTCCGGACTAGCGGGGATCACCGGGGAGCTGTTTTTT. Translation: CASSSGLAGITGELFF.

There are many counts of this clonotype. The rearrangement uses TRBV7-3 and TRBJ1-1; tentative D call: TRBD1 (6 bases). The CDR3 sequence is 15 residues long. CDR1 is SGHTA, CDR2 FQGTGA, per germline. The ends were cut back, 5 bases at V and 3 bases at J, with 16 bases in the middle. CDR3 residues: CASSRLGGQDTEAFF. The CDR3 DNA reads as TGTGCCAGCAGCAGACTGGGGGGGCAGGACACTGAAGCTTTCTTT.